The clone carrying this T cell receptor (beta chain) appeared a single time. Trimming at V came to 1 base and at J to 1 base, leaving 3 bases not matched to a gene. The CDR3 extends over 16 amino acids. Germline V gene lookup returns CDR1 SGHRS and CDR2 YFSETQ. These data are taken from a study of T cell changes during pregnancy in multiple sclerosis. Measured with immunoSEQ multiplex PCR; TCRdb has only the in-frame clones, and not every one. Altogether 45,000 to 65,000 clones are present, about 93% being singletons, with the ten largest covering less than 0.5%. The source of this sequence is a female donor with multiple sclerosis, enrolled in a pregnancy study. Material: CD4+ T cells from peripheral blood mononuclear cells, obtained in the third trimester of pregnancy. J is TRBJ1-5 and V is TRBV5-1; 9 bases align to TRBD1. The CDR3 loop is CASSLSGQGSNQPQHF. The CDR3 DNA reads as TGCGCCAGCAGCTTGTCCGGACAGGGGAGCAATCAGCCCCAGCATTTT.